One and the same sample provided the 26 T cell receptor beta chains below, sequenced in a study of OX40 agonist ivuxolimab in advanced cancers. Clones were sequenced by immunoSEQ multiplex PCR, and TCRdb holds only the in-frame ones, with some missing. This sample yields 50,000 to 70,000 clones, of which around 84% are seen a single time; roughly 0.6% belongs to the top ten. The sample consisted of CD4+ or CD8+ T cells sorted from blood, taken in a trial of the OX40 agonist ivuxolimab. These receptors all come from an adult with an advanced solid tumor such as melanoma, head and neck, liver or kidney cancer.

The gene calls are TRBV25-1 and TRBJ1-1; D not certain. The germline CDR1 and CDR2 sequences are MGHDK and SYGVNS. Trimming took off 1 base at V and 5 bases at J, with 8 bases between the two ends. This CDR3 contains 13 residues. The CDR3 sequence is CASSELRQTEAFF. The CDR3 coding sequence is TGTGCCAGCAGTGAATTGCGGCAAACTGAAGCTTTCTTT.

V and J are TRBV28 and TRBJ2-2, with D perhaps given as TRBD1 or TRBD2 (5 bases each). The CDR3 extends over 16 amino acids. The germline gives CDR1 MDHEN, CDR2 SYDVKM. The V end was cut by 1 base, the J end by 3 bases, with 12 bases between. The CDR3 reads CASSLYLVGDTGELFF. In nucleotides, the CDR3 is TGTGCCAGCAGTTTATATCTAGTGGGGGACACCGGGGAGCTGTTTTTT.

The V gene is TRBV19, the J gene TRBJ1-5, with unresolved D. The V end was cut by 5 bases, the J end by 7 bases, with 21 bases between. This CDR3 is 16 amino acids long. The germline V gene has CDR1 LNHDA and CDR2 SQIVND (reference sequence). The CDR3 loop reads CASSPARAAHGQPQHF. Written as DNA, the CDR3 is TGTGCCAGTAGTCCAGCCCGGGCCGCACACGGGCAGCCCCAGCATTTT. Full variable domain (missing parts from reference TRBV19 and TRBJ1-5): DGGITQSPKYLFRKEGQNVTLSCEQNLNHDAMYWYRQDPGQGLRLIYYSQIVNDFQKGDIAEGYSVSREKKESFPLTVTSAQKNPTAFYLCASSPARAAHGQPQHFGDGTRLSIL.

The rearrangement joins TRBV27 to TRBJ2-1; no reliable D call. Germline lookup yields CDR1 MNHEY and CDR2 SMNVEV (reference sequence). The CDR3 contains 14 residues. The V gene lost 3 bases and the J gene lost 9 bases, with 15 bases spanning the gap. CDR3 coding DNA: TGTGCCAGCAGTTTTCTCCCCTCAAGGACTGAGCAGTTCTTC. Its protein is CASSFLPSRTEQFF.

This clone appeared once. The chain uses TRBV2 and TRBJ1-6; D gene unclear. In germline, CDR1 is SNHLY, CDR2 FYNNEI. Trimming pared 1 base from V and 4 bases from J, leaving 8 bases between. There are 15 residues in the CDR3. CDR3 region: CASSEGVTYNSPLHF. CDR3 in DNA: TGTGCCAGCAGTGAAGGGGTGACTTATAATTCACCCCTCCACTTT.

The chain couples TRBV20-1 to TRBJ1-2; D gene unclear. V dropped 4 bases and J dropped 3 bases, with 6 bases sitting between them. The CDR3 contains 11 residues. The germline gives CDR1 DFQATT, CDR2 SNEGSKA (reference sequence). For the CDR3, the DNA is TGCAGTGCTACGTTGGACTATGGCTACACCTTC. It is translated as CSATLDYGYTF.

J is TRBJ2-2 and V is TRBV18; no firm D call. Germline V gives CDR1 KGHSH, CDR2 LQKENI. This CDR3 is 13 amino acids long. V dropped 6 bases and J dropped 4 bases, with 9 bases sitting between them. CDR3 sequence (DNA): TGTGCCAGCTCGCCAGAATCCACCGGGGAGCTGTTTTTT. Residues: CASSPESTGELFF. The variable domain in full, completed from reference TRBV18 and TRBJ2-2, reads NAGVMQNPRHLVRRRGQEARLRCSPMKGHSHVYWYRQLPEEGLKFMVYLQKENIIDESGMPKERFSAEFPKEGPSILRIQQVVRGDSAAYFCASSPESTGELFFGEGSRLTVL.

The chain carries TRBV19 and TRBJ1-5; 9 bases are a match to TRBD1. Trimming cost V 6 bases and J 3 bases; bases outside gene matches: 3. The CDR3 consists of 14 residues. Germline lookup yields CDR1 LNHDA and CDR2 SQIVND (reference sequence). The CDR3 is CASRGDRDNQPQHF. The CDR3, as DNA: TGTGCCAGTAGAGGGGACAGGGACAATCAGCCCCAGCATTTT.

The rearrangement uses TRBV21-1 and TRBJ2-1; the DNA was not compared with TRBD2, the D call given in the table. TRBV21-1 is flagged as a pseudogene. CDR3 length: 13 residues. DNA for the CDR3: TGTGCCAGCAGTGATGCCGTAGGGACTAAGCAGTTCTTC. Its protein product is CASSDAVGTKQFF.

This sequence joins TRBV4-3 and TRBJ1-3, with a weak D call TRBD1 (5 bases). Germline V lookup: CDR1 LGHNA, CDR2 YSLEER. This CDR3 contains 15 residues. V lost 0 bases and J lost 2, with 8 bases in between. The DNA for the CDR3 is TGCGCCAGCAGCCAAGACCGGACAACTGGAAACACCATATATTTT. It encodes CASSQDRTTGNTIYF.

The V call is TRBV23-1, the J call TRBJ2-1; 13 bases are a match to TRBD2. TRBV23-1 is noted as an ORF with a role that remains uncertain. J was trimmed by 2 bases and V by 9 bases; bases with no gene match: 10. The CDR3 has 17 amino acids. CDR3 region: CARRGLAGELPYNEQFF. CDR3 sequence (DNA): TGCGCCAGGCGAGGACTAGCGGGAGAACTCCCCTACAATGAGCAGTTCTTC.

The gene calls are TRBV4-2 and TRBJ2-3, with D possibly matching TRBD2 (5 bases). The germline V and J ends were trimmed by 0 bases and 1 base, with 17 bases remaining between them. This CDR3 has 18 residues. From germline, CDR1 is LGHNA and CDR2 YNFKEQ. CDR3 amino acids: CASSQEAGTSLRTDTQYF. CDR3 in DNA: TGTGCCAGCAGCCAAGAGGCGGGCACAAGTCTGCGCACAGATACGCAGTATTTT.

The CDR3 region is CASSGTVTYEQYF. CDR3 nucleotide sequence: TGTGCCAGCAGTGGCACTGTTACCTACGAGCAGTACTTC. The chain couples TRBV6-1 to TRBJ2-7; no definite D call. Germline assignment: CDR1 MNHNS and CDR2 SASEGT. The CDR3 is 13 amino acids. The V gene lost 4 bases and the J gene lost 2 bases, with 9 bases spanning the gap.

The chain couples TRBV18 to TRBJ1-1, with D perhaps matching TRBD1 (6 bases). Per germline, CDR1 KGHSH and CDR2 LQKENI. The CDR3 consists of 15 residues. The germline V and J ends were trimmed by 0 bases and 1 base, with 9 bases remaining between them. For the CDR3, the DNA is TGTGCCAGCTCACCACCGAGCAGGGGGAACACTGAAGCTTTCTTT. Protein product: CASSPPSRGNTEAFF.

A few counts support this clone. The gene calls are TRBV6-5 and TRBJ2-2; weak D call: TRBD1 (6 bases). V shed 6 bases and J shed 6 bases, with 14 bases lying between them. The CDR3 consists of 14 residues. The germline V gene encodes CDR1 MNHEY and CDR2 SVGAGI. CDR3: CASRNREYSGELFF. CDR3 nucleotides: TGTGCCAGCAGAAACAGGGAGTATTCCGGGGAGCTGTTTTTT.

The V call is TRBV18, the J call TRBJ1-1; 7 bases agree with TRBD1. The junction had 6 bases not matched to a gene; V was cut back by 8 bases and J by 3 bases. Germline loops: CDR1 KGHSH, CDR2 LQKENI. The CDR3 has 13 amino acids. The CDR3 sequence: CASTTGLDTEAFF. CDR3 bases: TGTGCCAGCACGACAGGGTTGGACACTGAAGCTTTCTTT. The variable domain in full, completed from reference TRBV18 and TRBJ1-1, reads NAGVMQNPRHLVRRRGQEARLRCSPMKGHSHVYWYRQLPEEGLKFMVYLQKENIIDESGMPKERFSAEFPKEGPSILRIQQVVRGDSAAYFCASTTGLDTEAFFGQGTRLTVV.

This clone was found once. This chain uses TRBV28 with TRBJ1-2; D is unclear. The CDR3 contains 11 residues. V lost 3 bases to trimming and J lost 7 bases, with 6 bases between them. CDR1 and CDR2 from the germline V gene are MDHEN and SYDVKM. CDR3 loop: CASSFLRGYTF. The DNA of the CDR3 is TGTGCCAGCAGTTTCCTTCGTGGCTACACCTTC.

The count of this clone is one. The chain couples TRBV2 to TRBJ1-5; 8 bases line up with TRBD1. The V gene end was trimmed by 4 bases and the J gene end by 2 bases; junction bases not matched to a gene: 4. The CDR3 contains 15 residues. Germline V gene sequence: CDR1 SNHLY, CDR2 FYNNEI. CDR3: CASSGQGPGNQPQHF. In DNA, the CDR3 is TGTGCCAGCAGTGGACAGGGGCCCGGCAATCAGCCCCAGCATTTT.

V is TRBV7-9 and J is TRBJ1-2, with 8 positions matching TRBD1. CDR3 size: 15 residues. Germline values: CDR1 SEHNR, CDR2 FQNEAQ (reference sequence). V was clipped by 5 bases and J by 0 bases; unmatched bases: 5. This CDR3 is CASSQQGGANYGYTF. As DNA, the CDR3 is TGTGCCAGCAGCCAACAGGGGGGAGCTAACTATGGCTACACCTTC.

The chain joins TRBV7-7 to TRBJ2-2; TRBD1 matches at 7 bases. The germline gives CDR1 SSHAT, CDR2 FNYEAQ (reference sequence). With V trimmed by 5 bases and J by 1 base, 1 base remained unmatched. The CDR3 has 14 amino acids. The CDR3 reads CASSRDRNTGELFF. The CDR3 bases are TGTGCCAGCAGCCGGGACAGGAACACCGGGGAGCTGTTTTTT.

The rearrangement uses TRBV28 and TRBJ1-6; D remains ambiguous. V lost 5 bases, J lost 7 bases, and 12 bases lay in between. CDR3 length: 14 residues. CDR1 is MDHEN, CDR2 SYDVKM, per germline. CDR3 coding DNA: TGTGCCAGCAGTCCCTCTTACCTGAATTCACCCCTCCACTTT. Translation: CASSPSYLNSPLHF.

The CDR3 loop reads CASSEAGGVNEKLFF. The DNA for the CDR3 is TGTGCCAGCAGTGAAGCGGGCGGGGTTAATGAAAAACTGTTTTTT. This chain joins TRBV6-1 and TRBJ1-4; D is unresolved. This CDR3 region has 15 residues. Germline assignment: CDR1 MNHNS and CDR2 SASEGT. The V gene lost 0 bases and the J gene lost 4 bases, with 9 bases spanning the gap.

The DNA of the CDR3 is TGTGCCAGCAGGTCACAGGGCGATCAGCCCCAGCATTTT. It yields the protein CASRSQGDQPQHF. V gene TRBV6-6 combines with J gene TRBJ1-5; maybe TRBD1 (6 bases). Germline V gene sequence: CDR1 MNHNY, CDR2 SVGAGI (reference sequence). This CDR3 comprises 13 residues. Between the trimmed V and J ends, which lost 6 bases and 5 bases, there was a span of 11 bases.

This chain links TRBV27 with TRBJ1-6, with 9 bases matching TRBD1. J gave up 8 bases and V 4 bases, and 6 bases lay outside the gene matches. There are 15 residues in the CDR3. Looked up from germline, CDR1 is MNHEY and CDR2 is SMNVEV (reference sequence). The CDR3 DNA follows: TGTGCCAGCAGTTCGGGTAGGACAGGGGATTCACCCCTCCACTTT. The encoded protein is CASSSGRTGDSPLHF.

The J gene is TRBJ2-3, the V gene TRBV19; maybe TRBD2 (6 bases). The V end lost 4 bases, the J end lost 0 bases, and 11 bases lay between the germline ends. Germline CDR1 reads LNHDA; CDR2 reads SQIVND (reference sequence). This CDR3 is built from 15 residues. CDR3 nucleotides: TGTGCCAGTAGTAAGTTCGGGGGTAGCACAGATACGCAGTATTTT. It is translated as CASSKFGGSTDTQYF.

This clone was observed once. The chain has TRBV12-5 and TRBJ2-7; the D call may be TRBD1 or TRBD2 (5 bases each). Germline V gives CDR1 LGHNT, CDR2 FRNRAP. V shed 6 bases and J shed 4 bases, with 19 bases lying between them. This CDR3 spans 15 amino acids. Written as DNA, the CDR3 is TGTGCTAGTGGACCGGGACCCCCCAAGGGTTACGAGCAGTACTTC. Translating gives CASGPGPPKGYEQYF.